The 5 T cell receptor beta chains given below trace back to one sample, sequenced in a study of T cells in Graves' hyperthyroidism and ophthalmopathy. Using RNA transcripts as the source, TCR beta CDR3 regions were amplified. An initial round of RT-PCR targeting the TCR CDR3 relied on the HTBI primer set. TCRdb re-derived calls from the multiplex PCR reads in MiXCR, one entry per CDR3 protein. The sample carries fewer than 900,000 distinct CDR3 sequences, around 19% recorded once. Sequencing used blood. The source of these receptors is a woman between 45 and 65 years old with Graves' hyperthyroidism that later progressed to Graves' ophthalmopathy.

This clonotype was seen many times. The V call is TRBV20-1, the J call TRBJ2-3; TRBD1 matches at 7 bases. CDR3 length: 14 amino acids. The germline gives CDR1 DFQATT, CDR2 SNEGSKA (reference sequence). V lost 5 bases, J lost 2 bases, and 7 bases stayed unmatched. For the CDR3, the DNA is TGCAGTGCTCCCGACAGGGCGTCCACAGATACGCAGTATTTT. Translating gives CSAPDRASTDTQYF.

This clonotype was observed a few times. The chain employs TRBV2 and TRBJ1-6; no reliable D call. Trimming removed 4 bases from V and 14 bases from J, with 15 bases in between. CDR1 and CDR2 (germline): SNHLY, FYNNEI. The CDR3 totals 13 residues. CDR3: CASSGSGERTLHF. The CDR3 coding sequence is TGTGCCAGCAGTGGGTCTGGGGAACGAACCCTCCACTTT.

This clonotype occurred once. The chain combines TRBV20-1 with TRBJ2-1; D is tentatively TRBD1 or TRBD2 (5 bases each). The CDR3 has 15 amino acids. Germline V lookup: CDR1 DFQATT, CDR2 SNEGSKA (reference sequence). V was pared by 2 bases and J by 8 bases, with 19 bases between. This CDR3 reads CSARLGTFGVHEQFF. The CDR3 DNA is TGCAGTGCTAGACTCGGGACCTTCGGGGTCCATGAGCAGTTCTTC.

This clonotype was picked up many times. This chain uses TRBV2 with TRBJ2-5, with D perhaps TRBD2 (6 bases). CDR3 length: 15 residues. The ends were cut back, 6 bases at V and 1 base at J, with 15 bases in the middle. Germline V gives CDR1 SNHLY, CDR2 FYNNEI. CDR3 in amino acids: CASSPVPGVQETQYF. The CDR3, as DNA: TGTGCCAGCAGCCCTGTCCCGGGGGTCCAAGAGACCCAGTACTTC.

V and J are TRBV5-1 and TRBJ1-2, with TRBD1 identical over 7 bases. V lost 4 bases, J lost 2 bases, and 5 bases stayed unmatched. This CDR3 comprises 14 residues. Germline-derived CDR1 and CDR2 are SGHRS and YFSETQ. CDR3 coding DNA: TGCGCCAGCAGCGCCACGACAGGGAACTATGGCTACACCTTC. Protein sequence: CASSATTGNYGYTF.